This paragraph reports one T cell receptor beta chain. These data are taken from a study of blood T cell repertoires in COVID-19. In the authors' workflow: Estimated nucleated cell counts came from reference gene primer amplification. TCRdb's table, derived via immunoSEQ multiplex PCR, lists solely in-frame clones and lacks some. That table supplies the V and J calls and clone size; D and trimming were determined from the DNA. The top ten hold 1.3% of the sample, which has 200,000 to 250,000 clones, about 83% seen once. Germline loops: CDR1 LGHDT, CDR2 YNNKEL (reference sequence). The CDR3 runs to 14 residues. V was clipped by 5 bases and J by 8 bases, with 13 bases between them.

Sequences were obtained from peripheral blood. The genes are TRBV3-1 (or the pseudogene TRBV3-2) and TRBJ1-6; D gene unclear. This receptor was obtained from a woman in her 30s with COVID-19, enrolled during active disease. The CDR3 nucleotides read TGTGCCAGCAGCTCATATGATGGAGATTCACCCCTCCACTTT. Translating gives CASSSYDGDSPLHF.